The clone carrying this T cell receptor beta chain appeared a few times. The antigen remains undetermined. Each donor had approximately 10 milliliters of peripheral blood drawn. CDR1 is DFQATT and CDR2 is SNEGSKA in the germline V gene (reference sequence). This CDR3 has 15 residues. Trimming at V came to 3 bases and at J to 0 bases, leaving 3 bases not matched to a gene. A second roughly 6 to 12 cycle PCR used barcoded and J-beta primers. TCRdb itself ran the 5' RACE reads through MiXCR, one entry per CDR3 protein. The table records approximately 1.5 million distinct CDR3 sequences, roughly 32% of them present only once. The entry originates in a study of blood T cells in healthy people across ages. For the study at large: T cells yielded about one barcoded beta molecule per two cells through template switching. General observations from the study: As naive T cell percentage varied, TCR beta diversity correlated strongly with it.

The V and J genes are TRBV20-1 and TRBJ2-3; 10 bases are a match to TRBD2. The specimen was blood. This clonotype was sampled from a woman between 25 and 40 years old in good health. The CDR3 reads CSASSTSGSTDTQYF. CDR3 nucleotides: TGCAGTGCTAGTTCGACTAGCGGGAGCACAGATACGCAGTATTTT.